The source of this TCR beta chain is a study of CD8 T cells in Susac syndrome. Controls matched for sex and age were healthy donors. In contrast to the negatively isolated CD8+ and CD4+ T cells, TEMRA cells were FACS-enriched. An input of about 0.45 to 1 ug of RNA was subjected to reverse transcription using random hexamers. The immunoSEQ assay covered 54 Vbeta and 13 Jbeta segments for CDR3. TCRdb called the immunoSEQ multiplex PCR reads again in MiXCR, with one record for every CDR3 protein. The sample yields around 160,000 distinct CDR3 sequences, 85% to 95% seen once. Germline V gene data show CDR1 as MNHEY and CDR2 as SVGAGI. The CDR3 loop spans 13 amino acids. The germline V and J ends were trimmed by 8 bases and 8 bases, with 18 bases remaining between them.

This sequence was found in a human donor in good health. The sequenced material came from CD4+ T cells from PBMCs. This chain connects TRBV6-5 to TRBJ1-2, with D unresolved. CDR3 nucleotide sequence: TGTGCCAGCGGCGCGATCACGGAGTGGGGCTACACCTTC. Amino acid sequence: CASGAITEWGYTF.